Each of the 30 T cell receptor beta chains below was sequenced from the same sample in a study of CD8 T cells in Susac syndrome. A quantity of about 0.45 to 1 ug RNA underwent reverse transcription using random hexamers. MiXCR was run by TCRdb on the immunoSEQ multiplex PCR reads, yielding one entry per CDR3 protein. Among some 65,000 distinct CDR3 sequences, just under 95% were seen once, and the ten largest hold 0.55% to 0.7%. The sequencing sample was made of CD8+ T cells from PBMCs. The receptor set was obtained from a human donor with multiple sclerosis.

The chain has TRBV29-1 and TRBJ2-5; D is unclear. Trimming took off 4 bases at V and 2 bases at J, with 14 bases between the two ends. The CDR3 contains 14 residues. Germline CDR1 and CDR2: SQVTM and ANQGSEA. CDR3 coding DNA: TGCAGCGTTGCAGGCAGCGAATTACAAGAGACCCAGTACTTC. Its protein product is CSVAGSELQETQYF.

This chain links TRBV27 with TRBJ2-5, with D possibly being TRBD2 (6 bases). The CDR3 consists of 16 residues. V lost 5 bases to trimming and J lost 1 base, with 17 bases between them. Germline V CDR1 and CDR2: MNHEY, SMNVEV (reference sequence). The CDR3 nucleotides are TGTGCCAGCAGTCCACCCCTGAATAGCGGCCAAGAGACCCAGTACTTC. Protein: CASSPPLNSGQETQYF.

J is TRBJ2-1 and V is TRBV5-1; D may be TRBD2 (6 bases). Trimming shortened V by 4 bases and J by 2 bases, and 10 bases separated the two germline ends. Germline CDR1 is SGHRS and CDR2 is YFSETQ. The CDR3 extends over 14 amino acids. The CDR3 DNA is TGCGCCAGCAGCCATAGCGGCGCCTACAATGAGCAGTTCTTC. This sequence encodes CASSHSGAYNEQFF.

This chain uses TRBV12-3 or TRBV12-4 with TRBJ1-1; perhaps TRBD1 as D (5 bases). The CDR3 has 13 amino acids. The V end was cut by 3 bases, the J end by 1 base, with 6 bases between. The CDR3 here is CASSFGQNTEAFF. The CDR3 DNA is TGTGCCAGCAGTTTTGGACAGAACACTGAAGCTTTCTTT.

The CDR3 sequence is CASSQSWFSGNRAYEQYF. The CDR3 nucleotides are TGCGCCAGCAGTCAATCTTGGTTTTCTGGGAACAGAGCCTACGAGCAGTACTTC. The rearrangement uses TRBV23-1 and TRBJ2-7; D is undetermined. TRBV23-1 is known as an ORF, though its function is uncertain. Between the trimmed V and J ends, which lost 0 bases and 2 bases, there was a span of 20 bases. The CDR3 is 18 residues long.

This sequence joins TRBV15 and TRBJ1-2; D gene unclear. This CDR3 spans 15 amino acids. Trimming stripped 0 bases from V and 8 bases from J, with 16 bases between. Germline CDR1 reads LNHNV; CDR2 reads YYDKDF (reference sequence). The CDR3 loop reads CATSRDLSEVDGYTF. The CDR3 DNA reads TGTGCCACCAGCAGAGATCTGTCGGAGGTTGACGGCTACACCTTC.

DNA for the CDR3: TGTGCCAGCAGTCAACAACTAGCATCCTACAATGAGCAGTTCTTC. Protein sequence: CASSQQLASYNEQFF. The chain recombines TRBV3-1 with TRBJ2-1; D is possibly TRBD2 (6 bases). This CDR3 contains 15 residues. Germline-derived CDR1 and CDR2 are LGHDT and YNNKEL (reference sequence). V lost 6 bases and J lost 1, with 13 bases in between.

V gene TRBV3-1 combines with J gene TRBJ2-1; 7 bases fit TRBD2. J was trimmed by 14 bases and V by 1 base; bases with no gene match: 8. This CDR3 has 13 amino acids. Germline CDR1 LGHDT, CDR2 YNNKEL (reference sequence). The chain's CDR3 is CASSQVGGSAKFF. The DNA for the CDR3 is TGTGCCAGCAGCCAAGTTGGCGGGAGTGCGAAGTTCTTC.

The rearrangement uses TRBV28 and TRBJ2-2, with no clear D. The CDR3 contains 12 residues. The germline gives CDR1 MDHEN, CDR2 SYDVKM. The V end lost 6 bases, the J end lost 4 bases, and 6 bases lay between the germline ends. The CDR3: CASRKSTGELFF. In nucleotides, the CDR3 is TGTGCCAGCAGGAAGAGCACCGGGGAGCTGTTTTTT.

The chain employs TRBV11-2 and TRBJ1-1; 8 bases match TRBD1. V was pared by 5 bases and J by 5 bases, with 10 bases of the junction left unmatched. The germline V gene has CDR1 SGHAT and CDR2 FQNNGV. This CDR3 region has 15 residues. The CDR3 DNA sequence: TGTGCCAGCAGCGTTGCAGGGGGCTTACGGACTGAAGCTTTCTTT. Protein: CASSVAGGLRTEAFF.

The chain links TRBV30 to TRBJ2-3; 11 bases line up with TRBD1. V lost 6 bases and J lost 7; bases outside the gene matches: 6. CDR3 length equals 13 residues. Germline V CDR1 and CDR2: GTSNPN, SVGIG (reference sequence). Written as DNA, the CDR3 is TGTGCCTGTTGGGACAGGGGGGGAAATACGCAGTATTTT. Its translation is CACWDRGGNTQYF.

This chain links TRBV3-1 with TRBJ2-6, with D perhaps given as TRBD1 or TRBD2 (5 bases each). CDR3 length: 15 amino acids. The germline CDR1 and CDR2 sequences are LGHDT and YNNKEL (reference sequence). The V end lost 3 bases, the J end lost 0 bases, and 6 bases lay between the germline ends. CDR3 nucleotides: TGTGCCAGCAGCCAGGGGGTCTCTGGGGCCAACGTCCTGACTTTC. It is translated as CASSQGVSGANVLTF.

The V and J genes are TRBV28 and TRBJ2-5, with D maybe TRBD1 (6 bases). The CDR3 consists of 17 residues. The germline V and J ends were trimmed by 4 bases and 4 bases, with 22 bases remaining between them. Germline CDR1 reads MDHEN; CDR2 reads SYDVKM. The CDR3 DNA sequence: TGTGCCAGCAGTTCCTTCTACCGACAGGACGGCGGAGAGACCCAGTACTTC. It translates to CASSSFYRQDGGETQYF. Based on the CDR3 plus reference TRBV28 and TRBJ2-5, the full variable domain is DVKVTQSSRYLVKRTGEKVFLECVQDMDHENMFWYRQDPGLGLRLIYFSYDVKMKEKGDIPEGYSVSREKKERFSLILESASTNQTSMYLCASSSFYRQDGGETQYFGPGTRLLVL.

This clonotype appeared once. In DNA form, the CDR3 reads TGTGCCAGCAGCTTGGGACAGTTGAGCAATCAGCCCCAGCATTTT. Its translation is CASSLGQLSNQPQHF. The chain links TRBV5-6 to TRBJ1-5, with D perhaps matching TRBD1 (5 bases). V was cut by 0 bases and J by 1 base, with 8 bases left in between. Germline CDR1 and CDR2: SGHDT and YYEEEE. The CDR3 totals 15 residues.

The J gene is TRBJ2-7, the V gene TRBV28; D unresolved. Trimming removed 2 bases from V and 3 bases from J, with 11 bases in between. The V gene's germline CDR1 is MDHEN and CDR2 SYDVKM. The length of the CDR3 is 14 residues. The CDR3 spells CASSLIAANYEQYF. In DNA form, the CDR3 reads TGTGCCAGCAGTTTAATTGCGGCCAACTACGAGCAGTACTTC.

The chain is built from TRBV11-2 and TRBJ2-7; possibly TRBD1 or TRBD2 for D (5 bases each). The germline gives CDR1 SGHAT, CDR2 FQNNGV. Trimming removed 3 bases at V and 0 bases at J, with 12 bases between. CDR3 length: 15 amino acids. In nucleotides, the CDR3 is TGTGCCAGCAGCTTCCGGGACCAAACCTCCTACGAGCAGTACTTC. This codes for CASSFRDQTSYEQYF. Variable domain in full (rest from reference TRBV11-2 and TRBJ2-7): EAGVAQSPRYKIIEKRQSVAFWCNPISGHATLYWYQQILGQGPKLLIQFQNNGVVDDSQLPKDRFSAERLKGVDSTLKIQPAKLEDSAVYLCASSFRDQTSYEQYFGPGTRLTVT.

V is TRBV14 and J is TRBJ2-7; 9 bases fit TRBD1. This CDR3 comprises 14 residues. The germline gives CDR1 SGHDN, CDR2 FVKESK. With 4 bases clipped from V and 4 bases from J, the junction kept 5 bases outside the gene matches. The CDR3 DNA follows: TGTGCCAGCAGCCCTCCGGGACAGGGTTACGAGCAGTACTTC. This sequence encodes CASSPPGQGYEQYF.

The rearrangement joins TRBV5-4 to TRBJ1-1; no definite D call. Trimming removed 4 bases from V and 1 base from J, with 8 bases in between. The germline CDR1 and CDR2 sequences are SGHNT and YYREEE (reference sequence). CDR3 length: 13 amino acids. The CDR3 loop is CASSPPGNTEAFF. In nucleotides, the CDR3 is TGTGCCAGCAGCCCGCCCGGGAACACTGAAGCTTTCTTT. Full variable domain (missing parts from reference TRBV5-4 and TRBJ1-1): ETGVTQSPTHLIKTRGQQVTLRCSSQSGHNTVSWYQQALGQGPQFIFQYYREEENGRGNFPPRFSGLQFPNYSSELNVNALELDDSALYLCASSPPGNTEAFFGQGTRLTVV.

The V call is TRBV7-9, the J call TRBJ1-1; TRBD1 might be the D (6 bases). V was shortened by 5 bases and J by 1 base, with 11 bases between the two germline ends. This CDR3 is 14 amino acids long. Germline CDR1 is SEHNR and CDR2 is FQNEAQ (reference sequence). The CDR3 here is CASSGGQTNTEAFF. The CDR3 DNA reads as TGTGCCAGCAGCGGAGGACAGACGAACACTGAAGCTTTCTTT.

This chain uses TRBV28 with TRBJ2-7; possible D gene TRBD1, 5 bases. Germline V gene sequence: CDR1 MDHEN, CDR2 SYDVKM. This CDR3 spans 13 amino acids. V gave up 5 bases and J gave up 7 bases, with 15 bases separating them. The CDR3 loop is CASSPTDSGEQYF. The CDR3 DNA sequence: TGTGCCAGCAGTCCTACTGACAGTGGTGAGCAGTACTTC.

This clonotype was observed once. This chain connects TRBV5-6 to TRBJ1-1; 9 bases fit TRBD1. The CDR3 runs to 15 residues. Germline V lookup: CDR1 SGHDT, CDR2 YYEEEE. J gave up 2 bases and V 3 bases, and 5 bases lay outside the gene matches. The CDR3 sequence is CASSWGTGLNTEAFF. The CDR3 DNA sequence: TGTGCCAGCAGCTGGGGGACAGGGCTTAACACTGAAGCTTTCTTT. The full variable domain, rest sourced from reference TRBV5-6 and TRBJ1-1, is DAGVTQSPTHLIKTRGQQVTLRCSPKSGHDTVSWYQQALGQGPQFIFQYYEEEERQRGNFPDRFSGHQFPNYSSELNVNALLLGDSALYLCASSWGTGLNTEAFFGQGTRLTVV.

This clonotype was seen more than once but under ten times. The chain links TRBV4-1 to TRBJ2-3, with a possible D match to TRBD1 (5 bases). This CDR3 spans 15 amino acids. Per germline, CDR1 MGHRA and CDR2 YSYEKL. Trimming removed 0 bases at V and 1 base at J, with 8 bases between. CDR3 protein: CASSQDRAGTDTQYF. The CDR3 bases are TGCGCCAGCAGCCAAGACAGGGCTGGCACAGATACGCAGTATTTT.

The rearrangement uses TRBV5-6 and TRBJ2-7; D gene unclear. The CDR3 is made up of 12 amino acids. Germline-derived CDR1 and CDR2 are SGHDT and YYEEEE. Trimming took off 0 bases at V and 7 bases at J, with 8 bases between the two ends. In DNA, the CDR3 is TGTGCCAGCAGCTTGGTGCAAGAAGAGCAGTACTTC. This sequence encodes CASSLVQEEQYF. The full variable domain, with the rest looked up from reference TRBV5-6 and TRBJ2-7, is DAGVTQSPTHLIKTRGQQVTLRCSPKSGHDTVSWYQQALGQGPQFIFQYYEEEERQRGNFPDRFSGHQFPNYSSELNVNALLLGDSALYLCASSLVQEEQYFGPGTRLTVT.

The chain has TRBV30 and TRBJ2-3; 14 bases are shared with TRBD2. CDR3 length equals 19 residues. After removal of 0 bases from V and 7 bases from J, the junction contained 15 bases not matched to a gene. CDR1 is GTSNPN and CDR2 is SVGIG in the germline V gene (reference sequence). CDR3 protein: CAWSVWKLRGLAGANTQYF. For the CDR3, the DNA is TGTGCCTGGAGTGTCTGGAAGCTGAGGGGACTAGCGGGGGCCAATACGCAGTATTTT.

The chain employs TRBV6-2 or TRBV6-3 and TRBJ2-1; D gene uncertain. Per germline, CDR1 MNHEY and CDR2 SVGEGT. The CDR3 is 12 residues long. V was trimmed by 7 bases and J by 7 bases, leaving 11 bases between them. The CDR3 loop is CASTTMVNEQFF. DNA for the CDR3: TGTGCCAGCACCACTATGGTGAATGAGCAGTTCTTC.

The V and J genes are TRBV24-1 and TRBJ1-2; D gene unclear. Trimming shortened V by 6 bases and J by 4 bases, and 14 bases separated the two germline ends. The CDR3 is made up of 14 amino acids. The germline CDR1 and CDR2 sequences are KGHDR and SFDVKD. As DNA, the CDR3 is TGTGCCACCAGTCCAATCGGACGGAGCTATGGCTACACCTTC. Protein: CATSPIGRSYGYTF.

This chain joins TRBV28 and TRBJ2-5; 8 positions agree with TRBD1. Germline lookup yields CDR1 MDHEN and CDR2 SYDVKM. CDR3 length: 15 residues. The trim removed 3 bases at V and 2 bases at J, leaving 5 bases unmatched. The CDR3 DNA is TGTGCCAGCAGTTTGGCGACAGGGGTTCAAGAGACCCAGTACTTC. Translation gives CASSLATGVQETQYF.

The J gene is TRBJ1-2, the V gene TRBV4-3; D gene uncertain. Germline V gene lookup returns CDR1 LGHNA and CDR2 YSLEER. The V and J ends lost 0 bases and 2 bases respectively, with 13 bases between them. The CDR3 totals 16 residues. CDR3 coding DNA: TGCGCCAGCAGCCAAGATCTGGAATTCCTCAACTATGGCTACACCTTC. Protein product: CASSQDLEFLNYGYTF.

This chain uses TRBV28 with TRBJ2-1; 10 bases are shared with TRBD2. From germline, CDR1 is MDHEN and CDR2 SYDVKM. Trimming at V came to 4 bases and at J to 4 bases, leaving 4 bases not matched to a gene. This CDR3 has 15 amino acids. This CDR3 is CASSSGLAEYNEQFF. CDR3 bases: TGTGCCAGCAGTTCTGGACTAGCGGAGTACAATGAGCAGTTCTTC.

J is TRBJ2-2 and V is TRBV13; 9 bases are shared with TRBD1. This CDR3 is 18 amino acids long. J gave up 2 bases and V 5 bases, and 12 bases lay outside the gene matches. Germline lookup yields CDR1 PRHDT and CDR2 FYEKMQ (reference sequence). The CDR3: CASSPRDREGSNTGELFF. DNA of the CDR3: TGTGCCAGCAGCCCCCGGGACAGGGAAGGGTCAAACACCGGGGAGCTGTTTTTT. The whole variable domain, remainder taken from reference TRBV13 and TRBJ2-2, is AAGVIQSPRHLIKEKRETATLKCYPIPRHDTVYWYQQGPGQDPQFLISFYEKMQSDKGSIPDRFSAQQFSDYHSELNMSSLELGDSALYFCASSPRDREGSNTGELFFGEGSRLTVL.